This TCR beta chain was recovered during a study of breast tumors, draining lymph nodes, adjacent tissues. In germline, CDR1 is MNHEY, CDR2 SVGAGI. CDR3 length: 17 residues. MiXCR, run by TCRdb on the multiplex PCR reads, gives a single entry per CDR3 protein. The sample has 20,000 to 25,000 distinct CDR3 sequences; roughly 58% are singletons. Study-level results: Data only fit, rather than demonstrated, lymph node origin of most tumor T cells. Tumor and nontumor repertoires were significantly more similar in luminal-like than in basal-like breast cancer. Tumor TCR diversity was below lymph nodes but above nontumor tissue.

This clonotype occurred a few times. Its antigen is unknown. A much more abundant neighbour one base away suggests this may be a read error. The material sequenced was breast tumor tissue. The sequence was collected from a female donor with breast cancer. Some clones in this sample may be carry-over from other donors' samples. This rearrangement joins TRBV6-5 to TRBJ2-2, with 9 bases aligning to TRBD1. The CDR3 DNA follows: TGTACCAGCAGTCCCCAGGGGACAGGGAGGGGCACCGGGGAGCTGTTTTTT. This encodes CTSSPQGTGRGTGELFF.